Each of the 3 T cell receptor beta chains below was sequenced from the same sample in a study of T cells in Graves' hyperthyroidism and ophthalmopathy. Amplified TCR beta CDR3 regions derived from RNA transcripts. Carried out on the TCR CDR3, a first-round RT-PCR used the HTBI primer set. TCRdb reprocessed the multiplex PCR reads via MiXCR and lists one record per CDR3 protein. The data hold about 350,000 distinct CDR3 sequences, with approximately 13% observed a single time. The sequenced material came from blood. These receptors all come from a woman between 25 and 40 years old with Graves' hyperthyroidism.

The chain has TRBV18 and TRBJ1-1, with TRBD1 matching 8 bases. The CDR3 has 15 residues. J lost 5 bases, V lost 1 base, and 6 bases had no gene match. CDR1 is KGHSH, CDR2 LQKENI, per germline. CDR3 nucleotide sequence: TGTGCCAGCTCACCACTTGGACAGGGCGGAACTGAAGCTTTCTTT. Amino acid sequence: CASSPLGQGGTEAFF.

This clonotype appeared many times. This chain connects TRBV28 to TRBJ2-3; D is uncertain. The CDR3 has 13 residues. Trimming stripped 3 bases from V and 5 bases from J, with 9 bases between. CDR1 and CDR2 (germline): MDHEN, SYDVKM. In DNA, the CDR3 is TGTGCCAGCAGTTTCCGGATCGGAGATACGCAGTATTTT. The encoded protein is CASSFRIGDTQYF. Complete variable domain (other parts from reference TRBV28 and TRBJ2-3): DVKVTQSSRYLVKRTGEKVFLECVQDMDHENMFWYRQDPGLGLRLIYFSYDVKMKEKGDIPEGYSVSREKKERFSLILESASTNQTSMYLCASSFRIGDTQYFGPGTRLTVL.

The chain is built from TRBV28 and TRBJ1-5; D perhaps matches TRBD1 (5 bases). Trimming cost V 7 bases and J 3 bases, with 16 bases left between them. The CDR3 length is 15 residues. CDR1 and CDR2 (germline): MDHEN, SYDVKM. CDR3: CASMRPGPNNQPQHF. In DNA, the CDR3 is TGTGCCAGCATGAGACCGGGACCGAACAATCAGCCCCAGCATTTT.